This T cell receptor beta chain was captured by sequencing in a study of T cell changes during pregnancy in multiple sclerosis. The data were produced by immunoSEQ multiplex PCR, yet TCRdb's version contains in-frame clones alone and is incomplete. The table has around 83,000 clones, around nine tenths seen once. Trimming at V came to 6 bases and at J to 11 bases, leaving 18 bases not matched to a gene. The CDR3 has 17 residues. Germline V lookup: CDR1 MDHEN, CDR2 SYDVKM. The V and J genes are TRBV28 and TRBJ1-6, with 8 bases fitting TRBD1. The sample here was CD4+ T cells from peripheral blood mononuclear cells, taken in the second trimester of pregnancy. The source is a female donor with multiple sclerosis, enrolled in a pregnancy study. The CDR3 region has the DNA TGTGCCAGCAGCCTCACAGGGGGTCCACTCCGAGGGACACCCCTCCACTTT. Translating gives CASSLTGGPLRGTPLHF.